This T cell receptor (beta chain) is drawn from a study of T cells expressing NK-cell markers. Turning to the study itself: Serological testing identified seven of the eight sequenced donors as HCMV-seropositive and one as seronegative.

Study-level results: In a handful of donors, dominant clonotypes made up about 28.3-65% of CD3+CD56-NKG2C+ cells.

The length of the CDR3 is 14 residues. Germline CDR1 and CDR2: SGHAT and FQDESV (reference sequence). Synthesis of TCR beta cDNA relied on 5'RACE template switching carrying UMIs. Following a re-call of the 5' RACE reads, TCRdb has one entry per CDR3 protein and lacks DNA. The listing contains 500,000 or so distinct CDR3 sequences. As concerns this clonotype: The antigen is not known.

The specimen sequenced was blood T cells: a sorted CD56 or NKG2C T cell subset, CD4+ or CD8+ T cells, or bulk PBMC T cells (not recorded which). This rearrangement joins TRBV11-1 to TRBJ2-3. The TCR comes from a man younger than 35 in good health. CDR3 sequence: CASSQRGSPDTQYF.